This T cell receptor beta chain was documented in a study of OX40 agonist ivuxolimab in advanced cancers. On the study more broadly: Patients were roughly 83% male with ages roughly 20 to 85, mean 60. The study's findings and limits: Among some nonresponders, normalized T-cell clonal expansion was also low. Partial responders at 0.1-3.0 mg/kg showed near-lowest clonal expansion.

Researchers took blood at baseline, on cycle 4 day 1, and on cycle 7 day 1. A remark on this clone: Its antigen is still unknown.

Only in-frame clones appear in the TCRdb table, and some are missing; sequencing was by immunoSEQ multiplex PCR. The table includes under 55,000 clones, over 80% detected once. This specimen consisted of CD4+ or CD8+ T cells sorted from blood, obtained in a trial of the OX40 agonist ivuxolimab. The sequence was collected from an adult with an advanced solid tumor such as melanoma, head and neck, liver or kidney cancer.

This CDR3 reads CASSFLGLAQINIQYF. The CDR3 DNA is TGTGCCAGCAGTTTTCTAGGACTAGCGCAAATAAACATTCAGTACTTC. The chain is built from TRBV28 and TRBJ2-4; 9 bases agree with TRBD2. The ends lost 3 bases at V and 6 bases at J; junction bases unmatched: 9. Germline V gives CDR1 MDHEN, CDR2 SYDVKM. This CDR3 comprises 16 residues.